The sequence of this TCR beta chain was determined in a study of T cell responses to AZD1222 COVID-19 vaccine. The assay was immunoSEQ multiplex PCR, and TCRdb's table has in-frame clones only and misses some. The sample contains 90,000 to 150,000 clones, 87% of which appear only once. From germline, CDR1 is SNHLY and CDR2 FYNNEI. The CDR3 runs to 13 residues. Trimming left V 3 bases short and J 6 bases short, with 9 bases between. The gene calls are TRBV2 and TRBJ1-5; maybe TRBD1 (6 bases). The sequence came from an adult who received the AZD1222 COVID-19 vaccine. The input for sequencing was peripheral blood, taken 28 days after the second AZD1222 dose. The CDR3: CASSDRGGQPQHF. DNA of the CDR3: TGTGCCAGCAGTGACAGGGGAGGTCAGCCCCAGCATTTT.